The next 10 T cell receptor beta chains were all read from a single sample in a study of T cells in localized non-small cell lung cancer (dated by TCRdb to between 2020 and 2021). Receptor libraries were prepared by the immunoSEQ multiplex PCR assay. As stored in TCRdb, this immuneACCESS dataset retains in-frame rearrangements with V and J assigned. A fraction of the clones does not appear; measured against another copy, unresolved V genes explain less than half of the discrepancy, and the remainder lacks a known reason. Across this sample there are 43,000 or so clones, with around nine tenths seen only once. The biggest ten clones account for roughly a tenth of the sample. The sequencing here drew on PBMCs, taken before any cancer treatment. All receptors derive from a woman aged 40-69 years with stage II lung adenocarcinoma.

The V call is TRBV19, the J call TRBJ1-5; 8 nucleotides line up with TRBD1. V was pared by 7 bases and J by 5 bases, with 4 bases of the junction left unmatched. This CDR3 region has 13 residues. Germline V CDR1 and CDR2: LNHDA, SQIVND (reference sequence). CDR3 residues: CASTDRGHQPQHF. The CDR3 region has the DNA TGTGCCAGTACTGACAGGGGCCATCAGCCCCAGCATTTT.

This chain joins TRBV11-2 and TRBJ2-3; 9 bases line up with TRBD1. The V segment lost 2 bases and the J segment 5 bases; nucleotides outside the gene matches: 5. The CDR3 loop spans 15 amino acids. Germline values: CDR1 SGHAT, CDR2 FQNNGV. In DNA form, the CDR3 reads TGTGCCAGCAGCTTATGGGACAGGGACGGAGATACGCAGTATTTT. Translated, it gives CASSLWDRDGDTQYF.

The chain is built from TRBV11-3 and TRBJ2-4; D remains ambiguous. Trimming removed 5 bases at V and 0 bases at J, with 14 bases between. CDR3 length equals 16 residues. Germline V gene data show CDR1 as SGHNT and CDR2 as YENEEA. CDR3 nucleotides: TGTGCCAGCAGCAGCCTAAAGCTGCTAGCCAAAAACATTCAGTACTTC. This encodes CASSSLKLLAKNIQYF. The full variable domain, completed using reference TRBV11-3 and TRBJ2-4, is EAGVVQSPRYKIIEKKQPVAFWCNPISGHNTLYWYLQNLGQGPELLIRYENEEAVDDSQLPKDRFSAERLKGVDSTLKIQPAELGDSAVYLCASSSLKLLAKNIQYFGAGTRLSVL.

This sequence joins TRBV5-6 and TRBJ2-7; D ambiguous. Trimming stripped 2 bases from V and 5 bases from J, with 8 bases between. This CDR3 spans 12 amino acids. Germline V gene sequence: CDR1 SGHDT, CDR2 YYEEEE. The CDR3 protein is CASSLSRHEQYF. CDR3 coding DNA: TGTGCCAGCAGCTTAAGTCGACACGAGCAGTACTTC.

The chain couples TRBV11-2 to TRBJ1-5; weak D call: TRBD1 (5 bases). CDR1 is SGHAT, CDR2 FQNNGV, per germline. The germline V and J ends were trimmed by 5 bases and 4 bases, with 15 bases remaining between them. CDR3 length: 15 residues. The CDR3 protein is CASSPGATPNQPQHF. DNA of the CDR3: TGTGCCAGCAGCCCTGGGGCGACTCCGAATCAGCCCCAGCATTTT.

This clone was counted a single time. The CDR3 nucleotides are TGTGCCAGCAGTTTTTCGGAGGGGCTCAGGTCGGGCGAGCAGTACTTC. As protein: CASSFSEGLRSGEQYF. The chain has TRBV6-5 and TRBJ2-7, with D maybe TRBD2 (6 bases). Germline CDR1 and CDR2: MNHEY and SVGAGI. The CDR3 has 16 amino acids. V lost 4 bases, J lost 6 bases, and 22 bases lay in between.

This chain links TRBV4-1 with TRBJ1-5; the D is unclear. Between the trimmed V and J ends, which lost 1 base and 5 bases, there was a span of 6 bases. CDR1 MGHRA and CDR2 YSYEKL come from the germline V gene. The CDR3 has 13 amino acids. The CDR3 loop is CASSQGLDQPQHF. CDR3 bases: TGCGCCAGCAGCCAAGGGCTAGATCAGCCCCAGCATTTT.

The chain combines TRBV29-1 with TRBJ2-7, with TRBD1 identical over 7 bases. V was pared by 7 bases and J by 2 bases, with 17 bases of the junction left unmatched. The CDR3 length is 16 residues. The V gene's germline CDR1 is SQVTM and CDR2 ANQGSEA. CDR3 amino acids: CSAEAGRTGETYEQYF. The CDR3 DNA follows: TGCAGCGCGGAGGCTGGGCGGACAGGCGAGACCTACGAGCAGTACTTC.

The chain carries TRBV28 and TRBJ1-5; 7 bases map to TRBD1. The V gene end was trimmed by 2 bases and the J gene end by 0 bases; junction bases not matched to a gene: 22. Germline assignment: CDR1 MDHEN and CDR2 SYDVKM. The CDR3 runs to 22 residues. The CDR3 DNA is TGTGCCAGCAGTTTACAACTCCGGGACAGAATCGCCGGGGGGCATAGCAATCAGCCCCAGCATTTT. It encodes CASSLQLRDRIAGGHSNQPQHF.

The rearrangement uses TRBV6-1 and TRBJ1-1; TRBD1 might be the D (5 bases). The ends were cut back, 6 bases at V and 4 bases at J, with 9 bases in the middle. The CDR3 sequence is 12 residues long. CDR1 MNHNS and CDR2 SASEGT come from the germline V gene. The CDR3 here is CASRPGGTEAFF. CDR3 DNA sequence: TGTGCCAGCAGACCGGGGGGCACTGAAGCTTTCTTT.